The clone carrying this T cell receptor (beta chain) occurred a few times. This sample is drawn from a study of blood T cell repertoires in COVID-19. Study-wide context: Sources were T cells, B-cell-depleted T cells, or PBMCs; the material itself was cDNA or gDNA.

The length of the CDR3 is 13 residues. Germline V gives CDR1 SGHNT, CDR2 YYREEE (reference sequence). V was trimmed by 2 bases and J by 2 bases, leaving 5 bases between them. The table came from immunoSEQ multiplex PCR; TCRdb's copy has only in-frame clones and leaves some out. In the table there are 210,000 or so clones, 70% to 90% of which are singletons. Adults between roughly 18 and 100 years of age took part from approximately 24 US areas. Participant-given clinical history determined each cohort assignment. Input material: PBMCs or T cells enriched from blood (not recorded which). This chain links TRBV5-4 with TRBJ1-5; D is ambiguous. This sequence was found in a woman between 50 and 59 years old in a cohort exposed to, infected with or recovered from COVID-19 (not recorded which). CDR3 in amino acids: CASSLSGNQPQHF. Here the CDR3 DNA reads TGTGCCAGCAGCTTATCTGGCAATCAGCCCCAGCATTTT.